This is a list of T cell receptor beta chains from one sample in a study of blood T cell repertoires in COVID-19. Assay: immunoSEQ multiplex PCR; the TCRdb copy retains only in-frame clones and omits some. Among about 210,000 clones listed, 83% were seen once. The specimen sequenced was peripheral blood. These TCRs come from a woman aged 40 to 50 with active or convalescent COVID-19. Both conserved end residues are trimmed from each CDR3. D genes are given only for firm matches.

V gene	D gene	J gene	CDR3 protein
TRBV6-5	TRBD1	TRBJ1-2	ASKRGQVDGYT
TRBV10-3	NA	TRBJ2-5	AISAAGEETQY
TRBV19	TRBD1	TRBJ1-2	ASSMTGGSYT
TRBV30	NA	TRBJ1-3	AFTRGGGNTIY
TRBV9	TRBD1	TRBJ2-7	ASSVGDRAEEQY
TRBV5-1	NA	TRBJ2-1	ASSFEASSYNEQF
TRBV18	NA	TRBJ1-5	ASSSGGWDQPQH
TRBV18	NA	TRBJ2-3	ASSPSGTDTQY
TRBV4-1	NA	TRBJ2-5	ASSQDRGGQETQY
TRBV5-4	NA	TRBJ1-6	ASSLLGLRNSPLH
TRBV5-1	NA	TRBJ1-6	ASSLLESASPLH
TRBV7-9	TRBD2	TRBJ2-5	ASSPNVAGGETQY
TRBV10-2	TRBD1	TRBJ2-3	ASGDRVPSTDTQY
TRBV12-3/TRBV12-4	TRBD1	TRBJ2-7	ASSARQGYEQY
TRBV6-2/TRBV6-3	NA	TRBJ1-2	ASSGQVYGYT
TRBV28	NA	TRBJ1-2	ASSYTTGQEGYT
TRBV9	NA	TRBJ1-2	ASSVNGNYGYT
TRBV29-1	NA	TRBJ2-7	SVVFTGRAYEQY
TRBV10-3	NA	TRBJ1-2	AISEISDYGYT
TRBV7-9	TRBD1	TRBJ2-7	ASSPDRGHEQY
TRBV19	NA	TRBJ1-4	ASSDWDFNREKLF
TRBV28	TRBD1	TRBJ2-1	ASSLWVTGGSHEQF
TRBV28	NA	TRBJ1-2	ASSLLGVEGYT
TRBV6-1	TRBD1	TRBJ1-5	ASSEAVGQGAGQPQH
TRBV10-2	NA	TRBJ2-2	ASSPGAGAPGELF
TRBV14	TRBD1	TRBJ1-6	ASSQRQGIRSSPLH
TRBV19	TRBD2	TRBJ2-7	ASSKYPSGSFGTYEQY
TRBV11-2	TRBD1	TRBJ1-1	ASSWFQGVEAF
TRBV28	NA	TRBJ2-7	ASRSLRRLSYEQY
TRBV4-2	NA	TRBJ2-7	ASSPRNGGEQY
TRBV19	NA	TRBJ2-2	AKRRDVTGELF
TRBV29-1	NA	TRBJ2-1	SVGAYNEQF
TRBV19	NA	TRBJ1-2	ASSPDRWDYGYT
TRBV18	NA	TRBJ2-7	ASSPPAFDYEQY
TRBV5-1	TRBD1	TRBJ1-6	ASSPRPTGTDSPLH
TRBV4-2	TRBD1	TRBJ1-3	ASSQGQGSHRPGNTIY
TRBV5-8	NA	TRBJ2-3	ASSLGRTASTDTQY
TRBV7-8	NA	TRBJ1-3	ASSYRERARHSGNTIY
TRBV19	NA	TRBJ1-2	ASSIGTTDGYT
TRBV4-1	NA	TRBJ2-5	ASSQTDSLGETQY
TRBV19	TRBD1	TRBJ2-1	ATSRDRVEYEQF
TRBV11-3	NA	TRBJ2-7	ASSTPSSWEQY
TRBV5-5	NA	TRBJ2-7	ASSHTDTEQY
TRBV11-3	TRBD1	TRBJ2-5	ASSFWTGPTKETQY
TRBV30	NA	TRBJ1-1	AWSPGGGGEAF
TRBV28	TRBD1	TRBJ1-2	ASSLLGGVDGYT
TRBV7-8	NA	TRBJ1-1	ATGGGSEAF
TRBV28	TRBD1	TRBJ1-2	ASSFRGTGYGYT
TRBV7-2	TRBD2	TRBJ2-7	ASSLVGGGTSYEQY
TRBV28	NA	TRBJ1-4	ASSLVGAREKLF
TRBV10-3	TRBD2	TRBJ2-7	AISEPILREATYEQY